This T cell receptor (beta chain) is drawn from a study of response to subunit inactivated influenza vaccine. V was pared by 0 bases and J by 9 bases, with 9 bases between. CDR1 is KGHSH, CDR2 LQKENI, per germline. The length of the CDR3 is 13 residues. TCRdb itself ran the RT-PCR reads through MiXCR, one entry per CDR3 protein. The data show about 780,000 distinct CDR3 sequences, with less than 20% seen just once and roughly 10% held by the top ten. This clonotype was seen a few times. This receptor was taken from a man over 45 who received an inactivated influenza vaccine. The chain uses TRBV18 and TRBJ2-1, with D perhaps TRBD2 (6 bases). The input for sequencing was PBMCs from blood, taken 5 days after vaccination. DNA of the CDR3: TGTGCCAGCTCACCACCGGGACTCGGTGAGCAGTTCTTC. Its translation is CASSPPGLGEQFF. Full variable domain (outside the CDR3, taken from reference TRBV18 and TRBJ2-1): NAGVMQNPRHLVRRRGQEARLRCSPMKGHSHVYWYRQLPEEGLKFMVYLQKENIIDESGMPKERFSAEFPKEGPSILRIQQVVRGDSAAYFCASSPPGLGEQFFGPGTRLTVL.